The 12 T cell receptor beta chains given below trace back to one sample, sequenced in a study of T cell clonality in common variable immunodeficiency. Repertoires were generated with immunoSEQ multiplex PCR, while TCRdb's copy carries only in-frame clones and drops some. This sample has approximately 81,000 clones, each found more than once. Sequencing was performed on peripheral blood mononuclear cells. The receptors were sampled from a person aged 18 to 70 in good health.

Many counts were recorded for this clone. The missing CDR3 end, 3 residues past where the read stops, is filled in from the germline J gene. The chain combines TRBV20-1 with TRBJ2-7, with a tentative D call TRBD2 (5 bases). This CDR3 region has 13 residues. Germline lookup yields CDR1 DFQATT and CDR2 SNEGSKA (reference sequence). V was clipped by 6 bases and J by 2 bases, with 14 bases between them. The sequenced part of the CDR3 DNA is TGCAGTGCCAAAAGGACGGGGACCTACGAG. Encoded protein: CSAKRTGTYE. The complete CDR3 sequence is CSAKRTGTYEQYF.

This clone was seen more than once but under ten times. With the read ending 3 residues before the CDR3 end, the germline J gene is used to fill in that end. V and J are TRBV19 and TRBJ1-3, with TRBD1 matching over 7 bases. The CDR3 runs 17 residues. Germline-derived CDR1 and CDR2 are LNHDA and SQIVND (reference sequence). Trimming cost V 5 bases and J 4 bases; bases outside gene matches: 14. Partial CDR3 DNA: TGTGCCAGTAGTGCCGGACAGGCGAGTATTCAAGGAAACACC. This codes for CASSAGQASIQGNT. In full, the CDR3 reads CASSAGQASIQGNTIYF.

This clone appeared many times. Read sequence stops 3 residues before the CDR3 end, and the germline J gene provides the missing end. The rearrangement links TRBV7-3 to TRBJ1-2; D not resolved. The CDR3 is made up of 13 amino acids. The germline CDR1 and CDR2 sequences are SGHTA and FQGTGA. Trimming stripped 0 bases from V and 3 bases from J, with 5 bases between. The CDR3 sequence: CASSLTPDYGYTF. CDR3 DNA (partial): TGTGCCAGCAGCTTAACTCCAGACTATGGC.

This clone occurred many times. The CDR3 goes on 3 residues after the read ends, and that part is filled in from the germline J gene. V gene TRBV28 combines with J gene TRBJ2-1, with 7 bases aligning to TRBD1. The CDR3 sequence is 13 residues long. Trimming at V came to 4 bases and at J to 5 bases, leaving 2 bases not matched to a gene. CDR1 and CDR2 (germline): MDHEN, SYDVKM. The CDR3 sequence: CASSSGQDNEQFF. The CDR3 DNA, read in part, is TGTGCCAGCAGTTCTGGACAGGACAATGAG.

Concerning this clone itself: The read finishes 3 residues shy of the CDR3 end, and the germline J gene is used to complete it. The J gene is TRBJ2-5, the V gene TRBV20-1, with 9 bases identical to TRBD1. The CDR3 consists of 16 residues. In germline, CDR1 is DFQATT, CDR2 SNEGSKA (reference sequence). The CDR3 spells CSARALDRGRLETQYF. CDR3 bases read: TGCAGTGCTAGAGCCCTGGACAGGGGTCGCTTGGAAACC.

This clone was recorded at least ten times. The sequenced part of the CDR3 DNA is TGTGCCAGCAGTCGCAGGGTATTCGGGAAAAACATT. Translated: CASSRRVFGKNI. The whole CDR3 reads CASSRRVFGKNIQYF. The V and J genes are TRBV28 and TRBJ2-4; possibly TRBD1 for D (5 bases). The CDR3 end lies 3 residues beyond the end of the read and is filled in from the germline J gene. The CDR3 spans 15 residues. CDR1 and CDR2 (germline): MDHEN, SYDVKM. V was cut by 5 bases and J by 4 bases, with 15 bases left in between.

This clone was seen repeatedly, ten times or more. Read data end 3 residues before the CDR3 end; the end is taken from the germline J gene. The rearrangement joins TRBV19 to TRBJ2-7; D possibly corresponds to TRBD2 (6 bases). CDR3 length: 10 residues. Germline-derived CDR1 and CDR2 are LNHDA and SQIVND (reference sequence). V dropped 8 bases and J dropped 6 bases, with 8 bases sitting between them. CDR3 DNA, as far as it was read: TGTGCCAGTGGGGGGACCGAG. Its translation is CASGGTE. The whole CDR3 sequence is CASGGTEQYF.

The table lists this clone with many counts. The read finishes 3 residues shy of the CDR3 end, and the germline J gene is used to complete it. The V call is TRBV20-1, the J call TRBJ2-7; 7 bases align to TRBD1. The length of the CDR3 is 15 residues. Germline V gene data show CDR1 as DFQATT and CDR2 as SNEGSKA (reference sequence). With 0 bases clipped from V and 4 bases from J, the junction kept 9 bases outside the gene matches. The CDR3 here is CSARDRRTGVYEQYF. Incomplete CDR3 DNA: TGCAGTGCTAGAGATCGCAGGACAGGAGTATACGAG.

This clone occurred many times. The CDR3 is cut off 3 residues early in the read; its end comes from the germline J gene. The V call is TRBV6-2 or TRBV6-3, the J call TRBJ2-5; the match to TRBD1 covers 10 bases. The CDR3 covers 13 residues. Germline CDR1 MNHEY, CDR2 SVGEGT. J lost 4 bases, V lost 10 bases, and 6 bases had no gene match. The covered CDR3 bases are TGTGCCACCAACCGACAGGGGGCAGAGACC. Translating gives CATNRQGAET. In full, the CDR3 is CATNRQGAETQYF.

At least ten counts were recorded for this clone. The CDR3 end is not reached by the read, which stops 3 residues before it; the germline J gene fills it in. J is TRBJ1-1 and V is TRBV6-2 or TRBV6-3; D is possibly TRBD1 (6 bases). Germline lookup yields CDR1 MNHEY and CDR2 SVGEGT. There are 14 residues in the CDR3. Trimming cost V 6 bases and J 1 base, with 12 bases left between them. The sequenced CDR3 bases are TGTGCCAGCAGGAGACAGGTCCCGAACACTGAA. The encoded protein is CASRRQVPNTE. The CDR3 as a whole reads CASRRQVPNTEAFF.

This clone was counted ten times or more. With the read ending 3 residues before the CDR3 end, the germline J gene is used to fill in that end. The chain uses TRBV20-1 and TRBJ2-2, with 8 nucleotides matching TRBD2. CDR3 length: 15 amino acids. CDR1 is DFQATT and CDR2 is SNEGSKA in the germline V gene (reference sequence). Unmatched junction bases numbered 7, after V lost 1 base and J lost 6 bases. Partial CDR3 DNA: TGCAGTGCTAGAGTTCCAGCGGGAGTCCCCGGGGAG. This gives the protein CSARVPAGVPGE. The CDR3 as a whole reads CSARVPAGVPGELFF.

The sample holds many counts of this clone. The read ends 3 residues shy of where the CDR3 ends; the end is completed using the germline J gene. V usage is TRBV28 and J usage is TRBJ2-5, with a weak D call TRBD1 (5 bases). Trimming took 4 bases from V and 1 from J, leaving 10 bases between them. The CDR3 sequence is 14 residues long. CDR1 is MDHEN, CDR2 SYDVKM, per germline. The CDR3 loop reads CASSSPTVQETQYF. The sequenced CDR3 bases are TGTGCCAGCAGTTCCCCGACAGTCCAAGAGACC.